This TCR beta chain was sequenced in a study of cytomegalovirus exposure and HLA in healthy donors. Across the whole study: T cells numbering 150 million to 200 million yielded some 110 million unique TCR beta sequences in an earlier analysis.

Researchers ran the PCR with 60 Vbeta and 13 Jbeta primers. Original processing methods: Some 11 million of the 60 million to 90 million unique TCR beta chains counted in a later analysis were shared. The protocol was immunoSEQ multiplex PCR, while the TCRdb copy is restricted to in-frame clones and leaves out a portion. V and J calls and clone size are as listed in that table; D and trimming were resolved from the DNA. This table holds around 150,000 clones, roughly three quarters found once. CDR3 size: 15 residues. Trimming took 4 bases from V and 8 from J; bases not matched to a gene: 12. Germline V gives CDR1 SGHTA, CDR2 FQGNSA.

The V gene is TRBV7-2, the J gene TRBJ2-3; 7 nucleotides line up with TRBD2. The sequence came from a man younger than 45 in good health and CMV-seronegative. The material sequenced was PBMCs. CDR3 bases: TGTGCCAGCAGCTCGCGTATAGCGGGTTTTCTTACGCAGTATTTT. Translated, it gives CASSSRIAGFLTQYF.